This T cell receptor beta chain comes out of a study of T cell clonality in common variable immunodeficiency. Findings and caveats of the study: What drives increased CVID clonality needs T cell subpopulation sequencing. Repertoire-complication correlations in CVID were limited by patient heterogeneity.

The CDR3 spans 14 residues. V lost 7 bases to trimming and J lost 5 bases, with 17 bases between them. Sequencing input was equivalent genomic DNA from CVID and controls. Some clones are missing from TCRdb's copy, which holds only in-frame ones; the method was immunoSEQ multiplex PCR. Reported are fewer than 75,000 clones, none seen only once; the ten largest carry 1.7%. This clone was recorded many times. Its antigen is unidentified. Read data end 3 residues before the CDR3 end; the end is taken from the germline J gene. The sequence came from a person between 18 and 69 years old in good health. J is TRBJ1-1 and V is TRBV12-3 or TRBV12-4, with D tentatively TRBD1 (5 bases). What was sequenced was peripheral blood mononuclear cells. CDR3 DNA (partial): TGTGCCAGCACCCGTGGTCTCCAGGGAACTGAA. Translating it yields CASTRGLQGTE. The complete CDR3 protein is CASTRGLQGTEAFF.